Here is one T cell receptor beta chain with its context. Its antigen is unknown. One base away there is no much larger clone; base qualities are not given. As encoded in the germline V gene, CDR1 is SGDLS while CDR2 is YYNGEE. The CDR3 covers 15 residues, taking in both the cysteine and the phenylalanine. The only DNA kept is the CDR3, 45 bases in frame from the first base. The V end gives up 3 bases and the J end 0 bases, leaving 4 bases in the junction not matched to a gene. The donors belonged to the validation cohort of about 110 subjects, which was separate from the roughly 700-subject first cohort. Libraries were constructed by the immunoSEQ multiplex PCR assay. On the study's bioinformatics: A statistical classification framework was built to diagnose cytomegalovirus status from the catalog of TCR beta chain sequences. TCRdb mirrors the immuneACCESS table, restricted to in-frame sequences. Some clones are absent from its copies; in checked studies, under half trace to an unresolved V gene, and the reason for the others is unknown. V, J and clone size reflect that table, while D and trimming were determined from the DNA. The sample data list under 50,000 clones, and approximately 95% of these were observed just once. Around 8% of the sample is held by the ten biggest clonotypes.

These data belong to a study of cytomegalovirus exposure and HLA in healthy donors (dated by TCRdb to 2015 to 2018). At the level of the whole study: The roughly 650 repertoires of the first cohort and the 120 or so validation repertoires were produced on the same platform, according to a later analysis. To predict cytomegalovirus infection status, the study combined high-throughput TCR immunosequencing, statistical association of individual TCRs with disease status, and machine learning. The study aimed to test whether signatures of past pathogen exposure could be identified by cataloging public T cell receptors. Besides the first cohort of hundreds of subjects, a separate validation cohort made up of around 120 different subjects was used. Here is what the overall study found, with its caveats: Of the cluster scores, around 95% were above 0 in a later analysis, which found that TCRs clustered in the first cohort also tended to co-occur in the 95 to 150 validation repertoires. A later analysis lacked HLA typing for the validation cohort, so it scored co-occurrence in that cohort across all 110 or so repertoires. It was suggested by the authors that the approach could potentially be generalized to other disease states and immunological phenotypes. In vitro tests confirmed that a few of the cytomegalovirus-associated TCR beta chains recognize cytomegalovirus antigens. A total of 164 TCR beta chains were listed by the study as associated with cytomegalovirus. While some public TCRs were present in many individuals, most TCR sequences turned up only very rarely across donors. In both the original and validation cohorts, the classifier was reported to diagnose cytomegalovirus status with high specificity and sensitivity.

The material sequenced was PBMCs. The chain employs TRBV9 and TRBJ2-3, with 7 junctional bases fitting TRBD2. The origin of this receptor is a woman aged 18-30 years in good health and CMV-seropositive. The CDR3 region reads CASSDRDYSTDTQYF. The DNA reads TGTGCCAGCAGCGACCGGGACTATAGCACAGATACGCAGTATTTT.